This T cell receptor beta chain was documented in a study of neurological immune-mediated disorders. TCRdb re-called the 5' RACE reads with MiXCR, one entry per CDR3 protein. The sample holds fewer than 55,000 distinct CDR3 sequences, over 6% seen once. The trim removed 3 bases at V and 5 bases at J, leaving 8 bases unmatched. The CDR3 runs to 17 residues. Germline assignment: CDR1 DFQATT and CDR2 SNEGSKA (reference sequence). This clonotype was seen ten or more times. Sequenced input: CD4+ T cells from blood. The sequence came from a woman between 35 and 50 years old in good health. The chain joins TRBV20-1 to TRBJ2-2; 14 nucleotides agree with TRBD2. CDR3 nucleotides: TGCAGTGCTAGGGGACTAGCGGGAGTAATCGGGACCGGGGAGCTGTTTTTT. Translation gives CSARGLAGVIGTGELFF.